The text below deals with one TCR beta chain. These data originate in a study of cytomegalovirus exposure and HLA in healthy donors. Primers for the PCR totalled 60 Vbeta and 13 Jbeta. Clones were read by immunoSEQ multiplex PCR, and TCRdb kept only the in-frame ones, dropping some. The data contain 99,000 or so clones, approximately 76% of them seen just once; the ten biggest clones take up about 5.4%. In germline, CDR1 is SGDLS, CDR2 YYNGEE. V trimming: 2 bases; J trimming: 4 bases; junction bases outside the gene matches: 6. This CDR3 comprises 14 residues. This clonotype was obtained from a woman aged 18-29 years in good health and CMV-seropositive. The rearrangement links TRBV9 to TRBJ2-7; 7 nucleotides line up with TRBD1. Material: PBMCs. The CDR3 nucleotides are TGTGCCAGCAGCGTCGGGACAGTAGGATACGAGCAGTACTTC. This translates into CASSVGTVGYEQYF.